This T cell receptor beta chain was identified in a study of patients and donors after allogeneic stem cell transplantation. This clonotype was recorded a few times. Looked up from germline, CDR1 is ENHRY and CDR2 is SYGVKD. The V end was cut by 6 bases, the J end by 5 bases, with 10 bases between. CDR3 length equals 12 residues. Using its own MiXCR run on the RT-PCR reads, TCRdb lists one record per CDR3 protein. The sample has 920,000 or so distinct CDR3 sequences, roughly 18% seen once. The sequencing sample was made of blood, either unsorted or a sorted T cell fraction (not recorded which). The chain has TRBV10-3 and TRBJ1-1; D uncertain. This clonotype was obtained from a human donor who was either an allogeneic HSCT recipient or a stem cell or donor lymphocyte infusion donor (not recorded which). It is not recorded whose cells these are; they may come from a transplant donor. The CDR3 DNA reads as TGTGCCATCAGATCTCCCGGGACTGAAGCTTTCTTT. Translating gives CAIRSPGTEAFF.